This T cell receptor beta chain was observed in a study of T cell changes during pregnancy in multiple sclerosis. Assay used: immunoSEQ multiplex PCR; TCRdb lists only in-frame clones, some missing. In the table there are around 56,000 clones, 90% of which are singletons. This CDR3 is built from 14 residues. Germline CDR1 is GTSNPN and CDR2 is SVGIG (reference sequence). V shed 5 bases and J shed 1 base, with 11 bases lying between them. The chain employs TRBV30 and TRBJ2-2, with a tentative D call TRBD1 (5 bases). This TCR came from a female donor in good health, enrolled as a control in a pregnancy study. Sequencing used peripheral blood, obtained in the first trimester of pregnancy. For the CDR3, the DNA is TGTGCCTGGGGCCTCGGACAGAACACCGGGGAGCTGTTTTTT. Its translation: CAWGLGQNTGELFF.